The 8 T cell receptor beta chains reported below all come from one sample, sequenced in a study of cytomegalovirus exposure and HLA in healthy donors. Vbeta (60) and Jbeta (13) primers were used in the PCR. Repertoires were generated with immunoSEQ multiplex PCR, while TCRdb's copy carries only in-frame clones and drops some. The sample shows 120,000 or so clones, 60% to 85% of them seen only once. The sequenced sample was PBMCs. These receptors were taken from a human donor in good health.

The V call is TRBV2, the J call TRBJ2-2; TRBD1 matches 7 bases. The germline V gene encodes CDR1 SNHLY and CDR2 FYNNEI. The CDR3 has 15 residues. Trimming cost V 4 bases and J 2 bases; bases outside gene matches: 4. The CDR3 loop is CASSGQGLNTGELFF. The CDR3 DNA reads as TGTGCCAGCAGTGGACAGGGCCTAAACACCGGGGAGCTGTTTTTT.

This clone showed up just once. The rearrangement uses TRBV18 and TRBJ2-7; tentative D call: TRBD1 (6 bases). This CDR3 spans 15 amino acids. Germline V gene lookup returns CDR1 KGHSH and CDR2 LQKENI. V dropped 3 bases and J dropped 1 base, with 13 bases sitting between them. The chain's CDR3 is CASSPIIGQSYEQYF. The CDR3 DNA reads TGTGCCAGCTCACCGATTATTGGACAGTCCTACGAGCAGTACTTC.

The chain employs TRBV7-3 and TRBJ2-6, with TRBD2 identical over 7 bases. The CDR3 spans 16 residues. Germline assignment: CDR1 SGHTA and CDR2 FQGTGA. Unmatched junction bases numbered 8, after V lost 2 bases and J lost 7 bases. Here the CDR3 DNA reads TGTGCCAGCAGCTTAGAGTCGGGGGGTGGTGCCAACGTCCTGACTTTC. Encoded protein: CASSLESGGGANVLTF.

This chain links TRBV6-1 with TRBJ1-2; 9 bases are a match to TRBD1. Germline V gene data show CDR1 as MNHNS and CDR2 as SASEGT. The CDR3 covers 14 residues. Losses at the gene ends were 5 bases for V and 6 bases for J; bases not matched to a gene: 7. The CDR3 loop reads CASSFRDREDGYTF. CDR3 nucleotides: TGTGCCAGCAGTTTCCGGGACAGGGAGGATGGCTACACCTTC.

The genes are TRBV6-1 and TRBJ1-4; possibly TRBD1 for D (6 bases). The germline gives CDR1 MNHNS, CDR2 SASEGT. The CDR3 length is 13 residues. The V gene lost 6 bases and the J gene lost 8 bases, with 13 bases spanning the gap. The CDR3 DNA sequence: TGTGCCAGCAGGTCTACAGGGACCGAAAAACTGTTTTTT. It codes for CASRSTGTEKLFF.

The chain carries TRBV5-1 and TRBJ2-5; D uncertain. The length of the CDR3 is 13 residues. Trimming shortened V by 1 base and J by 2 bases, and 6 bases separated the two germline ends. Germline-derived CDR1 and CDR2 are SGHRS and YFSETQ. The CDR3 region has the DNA TGCGCCAGCAGCTTGTCCCTTCAAGAGACCCAGTACTTC. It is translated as CASSLSLQETQYF. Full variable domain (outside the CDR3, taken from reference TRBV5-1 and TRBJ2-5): KAGVTQTPRYLIKTRGQQVTLSCSPISGHRSVSWYQQTPGQGLQFLFEYFSETQRNKGNFPGRFSGRQFSNSRSEMNVSTLELGDSALYLCASSLSLQETQYFGPGTRLLVL.

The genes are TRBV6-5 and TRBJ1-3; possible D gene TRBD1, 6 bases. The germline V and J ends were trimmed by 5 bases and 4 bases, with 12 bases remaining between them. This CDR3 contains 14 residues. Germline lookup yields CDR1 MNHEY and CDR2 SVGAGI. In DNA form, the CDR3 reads TGTGCCAGCAGTACGACAGGATCCGGAAACACCATATATTTT. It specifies CASSTTGSGNTIYF.

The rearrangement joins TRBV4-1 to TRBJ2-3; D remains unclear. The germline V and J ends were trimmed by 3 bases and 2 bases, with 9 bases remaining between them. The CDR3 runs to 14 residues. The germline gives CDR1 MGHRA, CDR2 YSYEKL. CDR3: CASSQGPATDTQYF. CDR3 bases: TGCGCCAGCAGCCAGGGCCCAGCCACAGATACGCAGTATTTT.